One sample yielded the 2 T cell receptor beta chains listed below, sequenced in a study of cytomegalovirus exposure and HLA in healthy donors. It was with 60 Vbeta and 13 Jbeta primers that the PCR ran. Here immunoSEQ multiplex PCR was the method, and the copy in TCRdb shows in-frame clones only, minus some. The sample contains around 200,000 clones, about 80% of which appear only once. The material sequenced was PBMCs. Receptor source: an older woman in good health and CMV-seropositive.

The chain links TRBV29-1 to TRBJ2-3; TRBD2 agrees at 9 bases. The V segment lost 4 bases and the J segment 8 bases; nucleotides outside the gene matches: 7. The CDR3 length is 13 residues. The germline CDR1 and CDR2 sequences are SQVTM and ANQGSEA. Written as DNA, the CDR3 is TGCAGCGTTGTCGGAGCGGGAGGTCGTACGCAGTATTTT. Protein product: CSVVGAGGRTQYF.

This chain joins TRBV13 and TRBJ2-3; 7 bases line up with TRBD2. V shed 0 bases and J 1 base; nucleotides not matched to a gene: 4. From germline, CDR1 is PRHDT and CDR2 FYEKMQ (reference sequence). The CDR3 loop spans 16 amino acids. In DNA form, the CDR3 reads TGTGCCAGCAGCTTAGGTGGCGGGGGAGGCACAGATACGCAGTATTTT. The encoded protein is CASSLGGGGGTDTQYF.